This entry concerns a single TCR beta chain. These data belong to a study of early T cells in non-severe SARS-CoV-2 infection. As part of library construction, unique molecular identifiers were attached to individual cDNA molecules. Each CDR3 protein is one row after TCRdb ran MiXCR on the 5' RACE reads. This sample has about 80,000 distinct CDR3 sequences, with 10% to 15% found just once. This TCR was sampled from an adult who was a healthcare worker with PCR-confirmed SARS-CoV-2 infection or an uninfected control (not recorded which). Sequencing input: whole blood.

In DNA form, the CDR3 reads TGTGCCAGCATTAGTCCACAAGTCACAGATACGCAGTATTTT. Translated: CASISPQVTDTQYF. The V and J genes are TRBV28 and TRBJ2-3; D unresolved. Between the trimmed V and J ends, which lost 7 bases and 2 bases, there was a span of 13 bases. The germline V gene has CDR1 MDHEN and CDR2 SYDVKM. CDR3 length: 14 amino acids.